The entry that follows covers one TCR beta chain sequence. Its target antigen remains unknown. No much larger clone is present one base from it, and per-base qualities are unavailable. Via the germline V gene, CDR1 is SGDLS and CDR2 YYNGEE. From its cysteine to its phenylalanine, the CDR3 spans 14 amino acids. Only the CDR3 region is kept as DNA, spanning 42 bases read in frame from base 1. V sheds 2 bases and J sheds 6 bases, leaving 13 bases between their ends. The entry originates in a study of T cells in tuberculosis (dated by TCRdb to between 2018 and 2020). With regard to the full study: The study combined CD1B tetramers and high-throughput TCR immunosequencing to characterize T cells specific for the mycobacterial lipid antigen glucose monomycolate (GMM). A South African clinical cohort compared IGRA-negative adolescents, IGRA-positive adolescents with latent tuberculosis and adults with active tuberculosis, around ten per group.

At study entry, adolescents were screened for latent tuberculosis infection by tuberculin skin test and QuantiFERON-TB GOLD In-Tube IGRA. Unsorted cryopreserved PBMC were immunosequenced, covering on average approximately 98,000 T cells per clinical donor. Eleven high schools in the Worcester region of the Western Cape, South Africa, served as enrollment sites for adolescents aged 12 to 18 years. Roughly ten M. tuberculosis-infected and around 10 uninfected adolescents were selected with matching for age and sex. PBMC from adolescents were isolated by density centrifugation from freshly drawn heparinized blood and were then cryopreserved. The paper's findings and limits, for the study overall: Smaller mean NN-distances to GMM-specific TCRs were observed in active tuberculosis TCR-alpha repertoires than in IGRA-negative controls, suggesting clonal expansion of GMM-specific TCRs. Using GEM motif frequencies, a classifier achieved 70% accuracy, whereas a classifier built on the diverse GMM-specific repertoire got to 87% accuracy (AUROC about 0.9). Clinical samples were selected based on the availability of cryopreserved specimens, with adults included as active tuberculosis cases and adolescents included as controls. Smaller NN-distances were partly driven by shorter CDR3-alpha lengths in active tuberculosis patients, and statistical significance was not reached for the TCR-beta difference.

TCR libraries were generated with the immunoSEQ multiplex PCR assay, using TCR-beta and/or TCR-alpha/delta assays for each sample. The Illumina high-throughput platform was used to sequence the amplified TCR libraries. In the paper's pipeline: Clustering and dimensionality reduction relied on pairwise TCRdist distances among GMM-specific receptors from T cells that were either sorted ex vivo or expanded in vitro. Each clinical repertoire was assigned a mean NN-distance score, defined as the average TCRdist to the nearest 10% of tetramer-positive reference sequences. GEM TCR motif frequency was calculated as the fraction of unique TCRs that matched known GEM sequences by V/J usage and CDR3 length. Linear discriminant analysis with leave-one-out cross-validation, implemented in scikit-learn, was used to classify active tuberculosis. In TCRdb, the immuneACCESS table is reduced to in-frame sequences with V and J assigned. These tables do not hold every clone; where another copy was compared, an unresolved V gene accounts for under half, and the others remain unexplained. D and trimming come from the DNA, and the V and J calls and clone size come from that table. The sample contains roughly 34,000 clones, approximately 97% of them found a single time. Jointly, the top ten make up approximately 6.2% of the sample.

Source material: PBMCs. The receptor comes from a donor between 5 and 29 years old with latent tuberculosis or without tuberculosis infection. The rearrangement combines TRBV9 with TRBJ2-3; a weak D assignment points to TRBD1 (6 bases agree). This receptor has the CDR3 CASSVGQPDDTQYF. The DNA is TGTGCCAGCAGCGTCGGACAGCCGGATGATACGCAGTATTTT.